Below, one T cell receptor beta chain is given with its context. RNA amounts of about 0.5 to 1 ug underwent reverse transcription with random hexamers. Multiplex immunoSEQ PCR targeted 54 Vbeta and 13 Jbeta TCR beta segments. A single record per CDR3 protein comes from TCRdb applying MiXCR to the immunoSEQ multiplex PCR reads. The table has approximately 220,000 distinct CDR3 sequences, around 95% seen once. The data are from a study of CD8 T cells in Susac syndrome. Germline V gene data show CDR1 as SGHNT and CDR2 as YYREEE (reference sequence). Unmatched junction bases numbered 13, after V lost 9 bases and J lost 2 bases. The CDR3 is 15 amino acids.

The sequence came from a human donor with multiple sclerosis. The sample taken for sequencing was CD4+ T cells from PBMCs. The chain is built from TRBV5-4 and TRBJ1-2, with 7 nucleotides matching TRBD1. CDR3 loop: CATVTDRNLNYGYTF. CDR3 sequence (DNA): TGTGCCACTGTGACGGACAGGAACCTAAACTATGGCTACACCTTC.